A single sample is the source of the 31 T cell receptor beta chains below, sequenced in a study of cytomegalovirus exposure and HLA in healthy donors. With 60 Vbeta and 13 Jbeta primers, the PCR was carried out. TCRdb's copy holds only in-frame clones and misses some; the assay was immunoSEQ multiplex PCR. Found here are 130,000 to 150,000 clones, roughly 80% of them singletons; the top ten hold 5.1%. The sample consisted of PBMCs. The receptors come from a male donor in good health and CMV-seronegative.

The chain carries TRBV5-1 and TRBJ1-2; 7 bases fit TRBD1. The CDR3 is made up of 14 amino acids. Germline CDR1 and CDR2: SGHRS and YFSETQ. After removal of 4 bases from V and 4 bases from J, the junction contained 7 bases not matched to a gene. The CDR3, as DNA: TGCGCCAGCAGCGCAACAGGGGTTGGCTATGGCTACACCTTC. Protein sequence: CASSATGVGYGYTF.

The chain joins TRBV5-1 to TRBJ1-1; D is ambiguous. Germline assignment: CDR1 SGHRS and CDR2 YFSETQ. There are 14 residues in the CDR3. Between the trimmed V and J ends, which lost 3 bases and 2 bases, there was a span of 11 bases. As DNA, the CDR3 is TGCGCCAGCAGCTCGGCTAGCAGCAACACTGAAGCTTTCTTT. Encoded protein: CASSSASSNTEAFF.

This clone was counted a single time. J is TRBJ1-3 and V is TRBV28; maybe TRBD1 (6 bases). With 2 bases removed from V and 0 bases from J, the gap between germline ends came to 8 bases. There are 15 residues in the CDR3. Germline assignment: CDR1 MDHEN and CDR2 SYDVKM. The CDR3 DNA sequence: TGTGCCAGCAGTTTAGGACAGTTCTCTGGAAACACCATATATTTT. Translated, it gives CASSLGQFSGNTIYF.

The V call is TRBV6-5, the J call TRBJ2-5; a weak D match, TRBD2 (6 bases). The CDR3 loop spans 14 amino acids. Germline CDR1 MNHEY, CDR2 SVGAGI. The V and J ends lost 2 bases and 4 bases respectively, with 11 bases between them. The CDR3 sequence: CASSYTTRTETQYF. The CDR3 DNA follows: TGTGCCAGCAGTTACACGACTAGAACAGAGACCCAGTACTTC.

This chain joins TRBV25-1 and TRBJ1-4; D not certain. This CDR3 contains 15 residues. Germline loops: CDR1 MGHDK, CDR2 SYGVNS. Trimming removed 4 bases at V and 10 bases at J, with 19 bases between. In DNA, the CDR3 is TGTGCCAGCAGTGTGGAGGACGCCGGTAAAGGAAAACTGTTTTTT. This gives the protein CASSVEDAGKGKLFF.

The CDR3 region is CASSLARSSNQPQHF. The CDR3 bases are TGTGCCAGCAGCTTAGCCCGGTCCAGCAATCAGCCCCAGCATTTT. V usage is TRBV7-2 and J usage is TRBJ1-5, with D unresolved. The CDR3 runs to 15 residues. CDR1 is SGHTA, CDR2 FQGNSA, per germline. Trimming cost V 0 bases and J 1 base, with 7 bases left between them.

This clone was seen only once. The chain recombines TRBV28 with TRBJ2-2, with 7 bases identical to TRBD1. This CDR3 spans 24 amino acids. V was pared by 4 bases and J by 1 base, with 30 bases of the junction left unmatched. Germline loops: CDR1 MDHEN, CDR2 SYDVKM. CDR3 nucleotide sequence: TGTGCCAGCAGTTACCCGGGCATGTGGTCCGTACCGCGACAGGGCGAGGGGAACACCGGGGAGCTGTTTTTT. Translating gives CASSYPGMWSVPRQGEGNTGELFF.

The chain couples TRBV7-2 to TRBJ1-3, with a tentative D call TRBD1 (6 bases). The CDR3 is 16 amino acids. Germline assignment: CDR1 SGHTA and CDR2 FQGNSA. V was cut by 5 bases and J by 0 bases, with 14 bases left in between. As DNA, the CDR3 is TGTGCCAGCAGCATCGGACAGACCTTCTCTGGAAACACCATATATTTT. As protein: CASSIGQTFSGNTIYF.

The V call is TRBV28, the J call TRBJ1-2; TRBD1 is a possible D gene (6 bases). CDR3 size: 12 residues. V was clipped by 5 bases and J by 3 bases, with 7 bases between them. The germline CDR1 and CDR2 sequences are MDHEN and SYDVKM. The CDR3 DNA follows: TGTGCCAGCAGTAACAGGGACTATGGCTACACCTTC. Protein product: CASSNRDYGYTF.

This chain connects TRBV13 to TRBJ1-3; a weak D match, TRBD1 (6 bases). Germline CDR1 PRHDT, CDR2 FYEKMQ (reference sequence). Trimming removed 4 bases from V and 1 base from J, with 20 bases in between. The CDR3 runs to 18 residues. CDR3 amino acids: CASSYLTDRPMSGNTIYF. DNA of the CDR3: TGTGCCAGCAGCTACTTAACCGACAGGCCGATGTCTGGAAACACCATATATTTT. Together with reference TRBV13 and TRBJ1-3, the CDR3 gives the full variable domain: AAGVIQSPRHLIKEKRETATLKCYPIPRHDTVYWYQQGPGQDPQFLISFYEKMQSDKGSIPDRFSAQQFSDYHSELNMSSLELGDSALYFCASSYLTDRPMSGNTIYFGEGSWLTVV.

The chain links TRBV25-1 to TRBJ2-2, with 7 bases that match TRBD1. The length of the CDR3 is 15 residues. The V gene's germline CDR1 is MGHDK and CDR2 SYGVNS. With V trimmed by 2 bases and J by 7 bases, 7 bases remained unmatched. The DNA of the CDR3 is TGTGCCAGCAGTGAACCGGGGACAGACATCGGGGAGCTGTTTTTT. Translating gives CASSEPGTDIGELFF. Supplemented by reference TRBV25-1 and TRBJ2-2, the full variable domain reads EADIYQTPRYLVIGTGKKITLECSQTMGHDKMYWYQQDPGMELHLIHYSYGVNSTEKGDLSSESTVSRIRTEHFPLTLESARPSHTSQYLCASSEPGTDIGELFFGEGSRLTVL.

The chain couples TRBV19 to TRBJ1-1; possibly TRBD1 for D (6 bases). The CDR3 loop spans 13 amino acids. V was trimmed by 9 bases and J by 3 bases, leaving 14 bases between them. Germline CDR1 is LNHDA and CDR2 is SQIVND (reference sequence). The CDR3 spells CASAQGMDTEAFF. The CDR3 DNA reads TGTGCCAGCGCCCAGGGGATGGACACTGAAGCTTTCTTT.

This rearrangement joins TRBV19 to TRBJ1-1; possibly TRBD1 for D (6 bases). Germline V gene sequence: CDR1 LNHDA, CDR2 SQIVND (reference sequence). Trimming cost V 3 bases and J 5 bases, with 16 bases left between them. The CDR3 spans 15 residues. The DNA of the CDR3 is TGTGCCAGTAGTATGTCTGCAGGGGTGAGTACTGAAGCTTTCTTT. It is translated as CASSMSAGVSTEAFF.

The CDR3 nucleotides are TGCGCCAGCAGCCAATATGCGGGGGGAAATGGCTACACCTTC. Amino acids: CASSQYAGGNGYTF. The chain has TRBV4-3 and TRBJ1-2; possible D gene TRBD1, 5 bases. With 2 bases removed from V and 6 bases from J, the gap between germline ends came to 13 bases. The germline V gene has CDR1 LGHNA and CDR2 YSLEER. The CDR3 is 14 residues long.

The rearrangement links TRBV7-2 to TRBJ2-7; tentatively, D is TRBD1 (6 bases). CDR1 and CDR2 (germline): SGHTA, FQGNSA. V lost 3 bases, J lost 12 bases, and 15 bases lay in between. The CDR3 loop spans 12 amino acids. The CDR3 region is CASSFDRNGSYF. The DNA of the CDR3 is TGTGCCAGCAGCTTCGACAGGAACGGGTCGTACTTC.

This chain connects TRBV7-2 to TRBJ1-5; D possibly corresponds to TRBD1 (6 bases). This CDR3 is built from 13 residues. Germline V lookup: CDR1 SGHTA, CDR2 FQGNSA. V was pared by 2 bases and J by 5 bases, with 7 bases between. The CDR3 nucleotides are TGTGCCAGCAGCTTACAGGGGCATCAGCCCCAGCATTTT. Translating it yields CASSLQGHQPQHF.

This chain uses TRBV7-6 with TRBJ1-3, with D possibly matching TRBD1 (5 bases). Trimming pared 1 base from V and 7 bases from J, leaving 14 bases between. CDR1 is SGHVS, CDR2 FNYEAQ, per germline. This CDR3 is 15 amino acids long. The CDR3 DNA reads TGTGCCAGCAGCTTAGTTCAGGGAGGCTCGAACACCATATATTTT. Its translation: CASSLVQGGSNTIYF.

V is TRBV6-1 and J is TRBJ2-5; no definite D call. The length of the CDR3 is 12 residues. Germline CDR1 MNHNS, CDR2 SASEGT. The ends were cut back, 3 bases at V and 4 bases at J, with 6 bases in the middle. The CDR3 nucleotides are TGTGCCAGCAGTGATAGAGGAGAGACCCAGTACTTC. Translation: CASSDRGETQYF.

The gene calls are TRBV7-3 and TRBJ2-1; the D is unclear. This CDR3 is built from 13 residues. Germline V gene data show CDR1 as SGHTA and CDR2 as FQGTGA. V was cut by 2 bases and J by 8 bases, with 10 bases left in between. In nucleotides, the CDR3 is TGTGCCAGCAGCTTAGTACTATTCGATGAGCAGTTCTTC. Translated: CASSLVLFDEQFF.

This chain's CDR3 is CATREGYTEAFF. The CDR3 DNA reads as TGTGCCACCCGGGAGGGGTACACTGAAGCTTTCTTT. The genes are TRBV2 and TRBJ1-1, with a weak D call TRBD1 (5 bases). Per the germline V gene, CDR1 is SNHLY and CDR2 is FYNNEI. The CDR3 runs to 12 residues. V gave up 10 bases and J gave up 3 bases, with 12 bases separating them.

The chain combines TRBV5-8 with TRBJ2-2; D is possibly TRBD1 (5 bases). CDR1 and CDR2 (germline): SGHTS, YDEGEE. This CDR3 contains 15 residues. V shed 3 bases and J shed 2 bases, with 11 bases lying between them. The DNA for the CDR3 is TGTGCCAGCAGCTCTCGGACATACAACACCGGGGAGCTGTTTTTT. Amino acid sequence: CASSSRTYNTGELFF.

CDR3: CACTRGVKDSTGELFF. CDR3 coding DNA: TGTGCCTGTACCAGGGGAGTGAAAGATAGCACCGGGGAGCTGTTTTTT. The chain couples TRBV30 to TRBJ2-2; weak D call: TRBD1 (6 bases). The germline CDR1 and CDR2 sequences are GTSNPN and SVGIG (reference sequence). The V end was cut by 6 bases, the J end by 4 bases, with 21 bases between. CDR3 length equals 16 residues.

A few counts support this clone. This chain uses TRBV25-1 with TRBJ2-6; possibly TRBD1 for D (6 bases). V was pared by 3 bases and J by 5 bases, with 11 bases between. Germline-derived CDR1 and CDR2 are MGHDK and SYGVNS. The CDR3 runs to 15 residues. The CDR3 nucleotides read TGTGCCAGCAGTGACTCAGGGGAGAGGGCCAACGTCCTGACTTTC. Its protein is CASSDSGERANVLTF.

This clone showed up just a few times. This chain uses TRBV5-6 with TRBJ2-7; 7 positions match TRBD1. This CDR3 has 14 residues. Trimming at V came to 3 bases and at J to 0 bases, leaving 3 bases not matched to a gene. Per germline, CDR1 SGHDT and CDR2 YYEEEE. CDR3 sequence: CASSSGQSSYEQYF. Here the CDR3 DNA reads TGTGCCAGCAGCTCGGGACAGAGCTCCTACGAGCAGTACTTC.

This chain joins TRBV11-2 and TRBJ1-1; no firm D call. Germline V CDR1 and CDR2: SGHAT, FQNNGV. The ends were cut back, 4 bases at V and 6 bases at J, with 6 bases in the middle. The CDR3 has 11 amino acids. The CDR3 DNA sequence: TGTGCCAGCAGCTCGGGGTCTGAAGCTTTCTTT. It codes for CASSSGSEAFF.

The chain combines TRBV6-1 with TRBJ2-3, with D tentatively TRBD2 (5 bases). The germline CDR1 and CDR2 sequences are MNHNS and SASEGT. The CDR3 is made up of 13 amino acids. V shed 6 bases and J shed 5 bases, with 12 bases lying between them. CDR3 sequence reads: CASSETRIDTQYF. The CDR3 DNA follows: TGTGCCAGCAGCGAAACTAGGATAGATACGCAGTATTTT.

The chain employs TRBV9 and TRBJ2-6; D is possibly TRBD2 (6 bases). CDR1 and CDR2 from the germline V gene are SGDLS and YYNGEE. The length of the CDR3 is 15 residues. Trimming removed 0 bases at V and 9 bases at J, with 13 bases between. The CDR3 region is CASSVATAGINVLTF. Here the CDR3 DNA reads TGTGCCAGCAGCGTAGCTACGGCGGGAATCAACGTCCTGACTTTC.

The chain couples TRBV19 to TRBJ1-1; D unclear. Trimming cost V 0 bases and J 3 bases, with 8 bases left between them. The CDR3 loop spans 14 amino acids. From germline, CDR1 is LNHDA and CDR2 SQIVND (reference sequence). CDR3 nucleotide sequence: TGTGCCAGTAGTATAGACGCGGCTTACACTGAAGCTTTCTTT. It translates to CASSIDAAYTEAFF.

This sequence joins TRBV9 and TRBJ2-2; D might be TRBD2 (6 bases). V was shortened by 4 bases and J by 0 bases, with 13 bases between the two germline ends. The CDR3 totals 16 residues. Germline V gene lookup returns CDR1 SGDLS and CDR2 YYNGEE. Written as DNA, the CDR3 is TGTGCCAGCAGCCTCACCGGGGGAACGAACACCGGGGAGCTGTTTTTT. Translated: CASSLTGGTNTGELFF. Complete variable domain (other parts from reference TRBV9 and TRBJ2-2): DSGVTQTPKHLITATGQRVTLRCSPRSGDLSVYWYQQSLDQGLQFLIQYYNGEERAKGNILERFSAQQFPDLHSELNLSSLELGDSALYFCASSLTGGTNTGELFFGEGSRLTVL.

The chain is built from TRBV5-1 and TRBJ2-1; 7 positions agree with TRBD2. V shed 2 bases, J shed 3 bases, and the junction held 2 bases outside the gene matches. CDR1 is SGHRS and CDR2 is YFSETQ in the germline V gene. The CDR3 covers 14 residues. Written as DNA, the CDR3 is TGCGCCAGCAGCTTCCGCGGGGGCTACAATGAGCAGTTCTTC. Its protein product is CASSFRGGYNEQFF.

The chain has TRBV29-1 and TRBJ2-7, with TRBD2 as a possible D gene (6 bases). Trimming took 7 bases from V and 4 from J, leaving 20 bases between them. The germline gives CDR1 SQVTM, CDR2 ANQGSEA. The CDR3 spans 14 residues. CDR3 nucleotides: TGCAGCGGTGTACGAGACTCCGGAGGGTACGAGCAGTACTTC. This gives the protein CSGVRDSGGYEQYF.